A single TCR beta chain is shown here with its context. The antigen this receptor binds is unknown. Germline and junction disagree at one end, which may indicate a read error. Library generation was performed with the immunoSEQ multiplex PCR assay. A mixture of 60 forward primers for TCR Vbeta segments and 13 reverse primers for TCR Jbeta segments was used in the multiplex PCR. The CDR3 region of rearranged TCR beta genes was amplified from genomic DNA with a multiplex PCR assay. Amplified TCR beta libraries were sequenced as 87-base-pair reads on the Illumina HiSeq System. On the study's bioinformatics: A later analysis counted around 72 million unique TCR beta chains across the 550 to 750 repertoires, and some 11 million of these chains were shared by at least two donors. Raw reads were error-corrected and collapsed into unique sequences by a nearest-neighbor algorithm in which closely related sequences were merged to remove PCR and sequencing errors. CDR3 sequences were aligned to IMGT reference sequences to assign V, D and J gene segments. For a sequence to be retained, a match of at least six nucleotides was required to both a V gene segment and a J gene segment. A rearrangement was called productive if the CDR3 had no stop codons and remained in frame with V and J, and every other rearrangement was called non-productive. CDR3 was defined according to IMGT convention as the region running from the second conserved V-encoded cysteine to the conserved J-encoded phenylalanine. Sequences without an unambiguous match to a single V gene segment were excluded from the earlier analysis of about 600 of the donors. An earlier analysis of 550 to 650 of the donors classified V segments as functional when productive rearrangements were above 56.7% and as segregating when the standard deviation between donors was above 5%. A statistical classification framework was built to diagnose cytomegalovirus status from the catalog of TCR beta chain sequences. In a later analysis, V and J genes were assigned by comparing TCR nucleotide sequences against IMGT/GENE-DB human TR gene sequences. Using the TCRdist pipeline, a later analysis assigned CDR3 sequences along with most-parsimonious VDJ recombination scenarios. In a later analysis, each TCR beta chain was defined by its CDR3 amino acid sequence together with its V-gene family, and reads without a unique V-gene family were excluded. A later analysis removed several hundred highly shared, low-generation-probability nucleotide sequences to deal with suspected cross-contamination and a sequencing artifact. A later analysis calculated a clonal expansion index for each public chain from normalized within-repertoire ranks of inferred template counts. A later analysis computed generation probabilities with a VDJ recombination model fitted to out-of-frame rearrangements, and checked the results against IGoR. In a later analysis, TCR-TCR, TCR-HLA and TCR-CMV co-occurrence was scored with hypergeometric tests, and a repertoire-size bias correction was applied to TCR pairs. A later analysis estimated false discovery rates by permuting HLA or CMV assignments 20 times. A later analysis grouped co-occurring TCRs with DBSCAN, adding TCRdist sequence similarity when clustering within HLA-allele-positive subsets. Repertoires with fewer than 30,000 or more than 120,000 public chains, plus five repertoires with anomalous nucleotide sharing, were excluded from co-occurrence clustering. As stored in TCRdb, this immuneACCESS dataset retains in-frame rearrangements with V and J assigned. A fraction of the clones does not appear; measured against another copy, unresolved V genes explain less than half of the discrepancy, and the remainder lacks a known reason. That table supplies the V and J calls and clone size; D and trimming were determined from the DNA. Within this sample are some 130,000 clones, with roughly 78% of them counted one time only. The top ten hold about 4.4% of the sample.

The cohort consisted of hundreds of healthy bone marrow donors. Cohort members were all nominally healthy when sampled, although unrecorded immune exposures were likely present. Of the roughly 620 cohort members, around 290 had positive CMV serostatus and 350 to 450 had negative CMV serostatus, and CMV serostatus was not recorded for the donor. A peripheral blood sample was collected from each donor, and TCR beta sequencing was performed on peripheral blood mononuclear cells. Genomic DNA was extracted from the blood cell samples with the Qiagen DNeasy Blood Extraction Kit. Taken from the germline V gene (reference sequence), the CDR1 and CDR2 loops are MNHNY and SVGAGI. From cysteine to phenylalanine, the CDR3 is 15 amino acids long. Only the CDR3 portion is preserved as DNA: 45 bases, with reading frame beginning at the first base. The entry originates in a study of cytomegalovirus exposure and HLA in healthy donors (TCRdb year 2017). At the level of the whole study: An earlier analysis of around 600 of the donors reported more than 250 Gb of sequence data and some 120 million unique TCR beta sequences from approximately 180 million T cells. Using immunosequencing, the study profiled T cell repertoires from 500 to 800 subjects and related those repertoires to cytomegalovirus serostatus. In a later genetic analysis, genome-wide SNP genotypes for about 55% of the roughly 700 donors were used, and that subset was treated as a discovery cohort. Roughly 310 gigabases of sequencing data and some 85 million unique TCR sequences were included in an early release covering over 600 HLA-typed donors. An earlier analysis of approximately 500 of the donors applied high-throughput TCR beta sequencing to assess whether each TCR beta V gene segment acted as functional or pseudogenic. The study aimed to test whether signatures of past pathogen exposure could be identified by cataloging public T cell receptors. The genetic ancestry cluster associated with self-reported Caucasian donors included about 81% of the 398 genotyped donors. A later analysis re-analyzed previously published TCR beta repertoires from about 600 donors and added high-resolution HLA genotyping to study TCR occurrence patterns. On average, around 230,000 unique TCR beta nucleotide sequences were sequenced per donor among 398 genotyped donors of the cohort, with roughly 20% of those sequences being non-productive. Donor age, sex, ethnicity and CMV serostatus were compiled together with the repertoire data. High-throughput TCR immunosequencing, statistical association of individual TCRs with disease status, and machine learning were combined to predict cytomegalovirus infection status. Roughly 5 DR-DQ haplotypes were handled as single units for association and clustering, since linkage in the cohort was strong. All discovery cohort repertoires had been generated on a single sequencing platform. Typing coverage varied by locus: 629-630 donors for A, B, C, DRB1 and DQB1; approximately 500 for DQA1; approximately 570 for DPA1; 400 to 480 for DPB1. A separate validation cohort of 100 to 150 different subjects was used in addition to the roughly 700-subject first cohort. Rather than using new phenotypic data, the later analysis identified candidate immune exposures from TCR beta sequences and from how often those sequences occurred across donors. HLA typing included class I and class II loci at four-digit resolution. What the authors observed across the whole study: Sequencing depth was assumed to be roughly uniform across donors in the presence/absence analyses, though that assumption may not hold. A further reported finding was that TCR beta sequences accurately predicted the HLA-A and HLA-B alleles for most subjects in the first cohort. A later analysis found that most CMV-associated TCR beta chains appeared HLA-restricted, with HLA associations seemingly driven largely by CMV exposure. In the study, some 180 TCR beta chains were listed as associated with cytomegalovirus. In both the original and validation cohorts, the classifier was reported to diagnose cytomegalovirus status with high specificity and sensitivity. Only TCR beta chains were sequenced in this cohort, and the absence of alpha or paired-chain data limited detectable features. A cluster of highly shared sequence variants was judged likely to be a technical artifact of the sequencing pipeline. Some IMGT-functional V segments, including TRBV6-2 and TRBV6-3, could not be distinguished by the 87-base-pair reads and were therefore excluded. A later analysis found that HLA-associated TCR beta chains were more clonally expanded and had lower generation probabilities than equally common non-associated chains. When HLA alleles, especially DR and DQ, strongly co-occurred, TCR associations were difficult to assign to individual alleles. The authors suggested that the approach could potentially be generalized to other disease states and immunological phenotypes. According to a later analysis, parvovirus B19, influenza, CMV and Epstein-Barr virus appeared linked to several top co-occurrence clusters. Specific HLA alleles were associated with 16,951 TCR beta sequences at a false discovery rate of 0.05 in a later analysis. An association between a missense DCLRE1C variant and V-gene and J-gene trimming of TCR beta chains was found in a later genetic analysis and replicated in an independent cohort. Because HLA typing was missing for some donors at each locus, association tests included only the typed subset. A later analysis found that TCR association rates varied across HLA loci, with DRB1 alleles showing the most associated TCRs and HLA-C alleles the fewest. Three of the identified cytomegalovirus-associated TCR beta chains were confirmed in vitro to be specific for cytomegalovirus antigens. Correlated functional status among segregating V segments might reflect linkage disequilibrium, but an unknown experimental factor could not be ruled out. The only immune exposure information available for the cohort was CMV serostatus. An earlier analysis of 587 of the donors showed that most TCR beta V segments appeared in productive rearrangements either about 87% or about 30% of the time, which broadly matched IMGT annotations. Because counts were too low, 15 to 20 rarely observed V segments, including chromosome 9 orphons, were left out of the earlier analysis of 500 to 650 of the donors. In a later genetic analysis, fewer N-insertions in productive TCRs were reported among donors in an Asian-associated ancestry cluster than the roughly 700-donor mean. Most TCR sequences were observed very rarely across donors, whereas some public TCRs were present in many individuals.

Sequencing was carried out using PBMCs. The sequence was obtained from a young man in good health. The chain was built from TRBV6-6 and TRBJ2-2; the D region possibly corresponds to TRBD1 (7 bases align). The CDR3 is CASRPPAQGLGGLFF. The DNA is TGTGCCAGCAGACCTCCGGCACAGGGGCTGGGGGGGCTGTTTTTT.